A single sample is the source of the 21 T cell receptor beta chains below, sequenced in a study of identical twins' blood T cells (dated by TCRdb to the early 2010s). The protocol used for the library was 5' RACE. The sequencing machine was an Illumina Genome Analyzer IIx. In-frame beta chains were kept once TCRdb had trimmed the public reads at Q25 with fastp and called clones with MiXCR. Each CDR3 protein gets just one entry, which takes the most common genes and DNA from the rows behind it. The sample has hundreds of thousands of distinct CDR3 sequences on record, 28% of them singletons. The biggest ten clones account for about 6% of the sample. The source material was PBMCs. The receptors here all came from a woman between 18 and 50 years old in good health.

The rearrangement joins TRBV9 to TRBJ1-2; weak D call: TRBD1 (5 bases). The CDR3 contains 13 residues. The germline V and J ends were trimmed by 8 bases and 3 bases, with 14 bases remaining between them. Germline V gene lookup returns CDR1 SGDLS and CDR2 YYNGEE. The DNA of the CDR3 is TGTGCCAGAGTTGGTGGGGGGTACTATGGCTACACCTTC. Its translation: CARVGGGYYGYTF.

The rearrangement joins TRBV11-3 to TRBJ1-1, with D maybe TRBD1 (6 bases). CDR3 size: 14 residues. The V end lost 2 bases, the J end lost 7 bases, and 14 bases lay between the germline ends. Germline CDR1 SGHNT, CDR2 YENEEA. This CDR3 is CASSLNGGTIEAFF. The CDR3, as DNA: TGTGCCAGCAGCTTAAATGGGGGCACAATTGAAGCTTTCTTT.

The table lists this clonotype with many counts. At one of its ends the junction is not consistent with the germline gene, which may arise from a read error. The chain has TRBV29-1 and TRBJ1-1, with D uncertain. The length of the CDR3 is 13 residues. Germline V gives CDR1 SQVTM, CDR2 ANQGSEA. The CDR3 nucleotides are TGCGGCGTGGAACAGAGCGTGAACACTGAAGCTTTCTTT. Translating it yields CGVEQSVNTEAFF. Variable domain in full (rest from reference TRBV29-1 and TRBJ1-1): SAVISQKPSRDICQRGTSLTIQCQVDSQVTMMFWYRQQPGQSLTLIATANQGSEATYESGFVIDKFPISRPNLTFSTLTVSNMSPEDSSIYLCGVEQSVNTEAFFGQGTRLTVV.

In DNA form, the CDR3 reads TGTGCCAGCAGTGCCAGACAGAGATCTTTCTTT. Translated, it gives CASSARQRSFF. This sequence joins TRBV6-1 and TRBJ1-1; possible D gene TRBD1, 5 bases. CDR1 MNHNS and CDR2 SASEGT come from the germline V gene. The CDR3 runs 11 residues. V lost 4 bases and J 12 bases, leaving 12 bases between the germline ends.

This clonotype was recorded only once. The chain carries TRBV5-6 and TRBJ1-5; D is ambiguous. In germline, CDR1 is SGHDT, CDR2 YYEEEE. CDR3 length: 12 residues. Trimming shortened V by 4 bases and J by 11 bases, and 13 bases separated the two germline ends. CDR3: CASSLGWEAQHF. Written as DNA, the CDR3 is TGTGCCAGCAGCCTAGGATGGGAGGCCCAGCATTTT.

The rearrangement uses TRBV2 and TRBJ1-6, with no clear D. The length of the CDR3 is 14 residues. From germline, CDR1 is SNHLY and CDR2 FYNNEI. Trimming shortened V by 5 bases and J by 7 bases, and 12 bases separated the two germline ends. CDR3 in amino acids: CASSIGFLNSPLHF. The CDR3 DNA follows: TGTGCCAGCAGTATTGGTTTTTTGAATTCACCCCTCCACTTT.

This clonotype turned up a few times. The J gene is TRBJ2-2, the V gene TRBV3-1; D is unclear. The CDR3 length is 14 residues. Per germline, CDR1 LGHDT and CDR2 YNNKEL (reference sequence). The ends were cut back, 4 bases at V and 1 base at J, with 7 bases in the middle. The CDR3 here is CASSPHWNTGELFF. In nucleotides, the CDR3 is TGTGCCAGCAGCCCACACTGGAACACCGGGGAGCTGTTTTTT. Drawing the rest from reference TRBV3-1 and TRBJ2-2, the complete variable domain is DTAVSQTPKYLVTQMGNDKSIKCEQNLGHDTMYWYKQDSKKFLKIMFSYNNKELIINETVPNRFSPKSPDKAHLNLHINSLELGDSAVYFCASSPHWNTGELFFGEGSRLTVL.

This clonotype was recorded at least ten times. J is TRBJ1-1 and V is TRBV29-1; D may be TRBD1 (5 bases). Germline V gene lookup returns CDR1 SQVTM and CDR2 ANQGSEA. V lost 4 bases, J lost 10 bases, and 13 bases lay in between. The length of the CDR3 is 11 residues. This chain's CDR3 is CSVVWGLTAFF. The DNA of the CDR3 is TGCAGCGTTGTGTGGGGCCTAACAGCTTTCTTT.

This clonotype occurred a few times. The CDR3 nucleotides read TGTGCCAGCAGTTTTCCAGGGGTGGAGACCCAGTACTTC. This codes for CASSFPGVETQYF. J is TRBJ2-5 and V is TRBV6-5, with D tentatively TRBD1 (6 bases). The CDR3 contains 13 residues. Germline CDR1 is MNHEY and CDR2 is SVGAGI. The germline V and J ends were trimmed by 4 bases and 5 bases, with 11 bases remaining between them.

This clonotype appeared once. This may stem from a read error, because a much larger clone lies one nucleotide away. The chain recombines TRBV12-3 or TRBV12-4 with TRBJ1-1; D is undetermined. The CDR3 covers 11 residues. The DNA for the CDR3 is TGTGCCAACAGTCCCGAGACTGAAGCTTTCTTT. It yields the protein CANSPETEAFF.

This clonotype was seen repeatedly, ten times or more. The V and J genes are TRBV18 and TRBJ1-2, with TRBD1 as a possible D gene (5 bases). The CDR3 has 14 residues. Germline V gives CDR1 KGHSH, CDR2 LQKENI. Trimming took off 0 bases at V and 8 bases at J, with 13 bases between the two ends. The CDR3, as DNA: TGTGCCAGCTCACCACCGGACAATGTGAGAGGCTACACCTTC. Protein sequence: CASSPPDNVRGYTF.

This clonotype has just a few counts. The rearrangement uses TRBV7-9 and TRBJ2-3; TRBD2 agrees at 8 bases. Germline trimming cut 5 bases from V and 3 bases from J; bases unmatched to any gene: 7. Germline V gene lookup returns CDR1 SEHNR and CDR2 FQNEAQ (reference sequence). The CDR3 is 15 amino acids. CDR3 nucleotides: TGTGCCAGCAGCCCGGGACTAGTGAGAACAGATACGCAGTATTTT. Protein product: CASSPGLVRTDTQYF.

The sample holds many counts of this clonotype. The V and J genes are TRBV28 and TRBJ2-7; no definite D call. Trimming shortened V by 3 bases and J by 9 bases, and 15 bases separated the two germline ends. The CDR3 is 13 amino acids. The germline V gene has CDR1 MDHEN and CDR2 SYDVKM. The CDR3 here is CASSLGFQVGQYF. The CDR3 DNA follows: TGTGCCAGCAGTTTGGGATTCCAGGTGGGGCAGTACTTC.

For this clonotype: A clone one base away is much larger, so this may be a read error. This chain joins TRBV6-2 or TRBV6-3 and TRBJ1-1; 8 nucleotides agree with TRBD1. Trimming at V came to 7 bases and at J to 1 base, leaving 5 bases not matched to a gene. The CDR3 runs 14 residues. CDR1 is MNHEY and CDR2 is SVGEGT in the germline V gene. CDR3 DNA: TGTGCCAGCATTTGGGACAGGCCGAACACTGAAGCTTTCTTT. Amino acids: CASIWDRPNTEAFF.

In this sample, this clonotype turned up once. The chain combines TRBV29-1 with TRBJ2-1; 8 bases line up with TRBD2. The CDR3 contains 14 residues. Germline-derived CDR1 and CDR2 are SQVTM and ANQGSEA. Trimming took 2 bases from V and 3 from J; bases not matched to a gene: 3. CDR3 bases: TGCAGCGTTGAATCCCGGGAGGGCTACAATGAGCAGTTCTTC. Translated: CSVESREGYNEQFF.

This chain joins TRBV12-3 or TRBV12-4 and TRBJ1-2, with a tentative D call TRBD1 (6 bases). V gave up 6 bases and J gave up 2 bases, with 16 bases separating them. The CDR3 is made up of 15 amino acids. The CDR3 DNA reads TGTGCCAGCAGCCCAGGGGAGGGCAGAAACTATGGCTACACCTTC. This sequence encodes CASSPGEGRNYGYTF.

This clonotype was detected once. J is TRBJ1-4 and V is TRBV4-2; D unresolved. CDR3 size: 14 residues. Germline CDR1 reads LGHNA; CDR2 reads YNFKEQ. V was clipped by 7 bases and J by 0 bases, with 9 bases between them. The CDR3 spells CASIRLATNEKLFF. For the CDR3, the DNA is TGTGCCAGCATCAGACTTGCAACTAATGAAAAACTGTTTTTT.

The V call is TRBV29-1, the J call TRBJ1-2; possible D gene TRBD1, 5 bases. V was clipped by 4 bases and J by 4 bases, with 10 bases between them. Germline V CDR1 and CDR2: SQVTM, ANQGSEA. This CDR3 is 12 amino acids long. As DNA, the CDR3 is TGCAGCGTTGCGCAGGGTAGCTATGGCTACACCTTC. Protein product: CSVAQGSYGYTF.

CDR3 sequence (DNA): TGTGCCAGCAGTTACGGGATTACCACCGGGGAGCTGTTTTTT. This encodes CASSYGITTGELFF. The V gene is TRBV6-2 or TRBV6-3, the J gene TRBJ2-2; no clear D. Germline V CDR1 and CDR2: MNHEY, SVGEGT. The CDR3 runs 14 residues. Between the trimmed V and J ends, which lost 2 bases and 4 bases, there was a span of 8 bases.

The sample holds many counts of this clonotype. One junction end does not reproduce the germline sequence, and a read error may be involved. J is TRBJ1-1 and V is TRBV5-1; D uncertain. Germline loops: CDR1 SGHRS, CDR2 YFSETQ. The CDR3 extends over 14 amino acids. The CDR3 sequence is CASSLESGNTEAFF. The CDR3 DNA sequence: TGTGCCAGCAGCTTAGAGTCAGGGAACACTGAAGCTTTCTTT.

This clonotype was counted between two and nine times. J is TRBJ1-6 and V is TRBV6-6, with unresolved D. V was shortened by 2 bases and J by 5 bases, with 7 bases between the two germline ends. This CDR3 contains 14 residues. Germline V lookup: CDR1 MNHNY, CDR2 SVGAGI (reference sequence). The CDR3 bases are TGTGCCAGCAGTTACCACAGAGATAATTCACCCCTCCACTTT. Protein sequence: CASSYHRDNSPLHF.